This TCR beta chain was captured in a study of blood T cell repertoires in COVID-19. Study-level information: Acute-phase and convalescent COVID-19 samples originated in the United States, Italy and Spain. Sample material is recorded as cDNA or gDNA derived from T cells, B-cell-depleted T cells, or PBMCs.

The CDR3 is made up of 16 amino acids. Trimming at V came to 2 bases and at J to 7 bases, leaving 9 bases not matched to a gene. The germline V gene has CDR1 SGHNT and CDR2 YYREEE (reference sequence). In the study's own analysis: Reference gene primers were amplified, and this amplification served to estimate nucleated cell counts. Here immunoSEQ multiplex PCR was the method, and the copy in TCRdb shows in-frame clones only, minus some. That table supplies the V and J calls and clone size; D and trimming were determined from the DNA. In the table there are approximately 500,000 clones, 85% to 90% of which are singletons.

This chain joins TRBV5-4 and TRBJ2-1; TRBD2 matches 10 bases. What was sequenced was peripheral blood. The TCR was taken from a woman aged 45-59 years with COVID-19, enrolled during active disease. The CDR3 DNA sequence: TGTGCCAGCAGCTTAGCAAGCGGGGGGGCGTGGAATGAGCAGTTCTTC. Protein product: CASSLASGGAWNEQFF. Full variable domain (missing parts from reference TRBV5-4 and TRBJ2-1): ETGVTQSPTHLIKTRGQQVTLRCSSQSGHNTVSWYQQALGQGPQFIFQYYREEENGRGNFPPRFSGLQFPNYSSELNVNALELDDSALYLCASSLASGGAWNEQFFGPGTRLTVL.